The 27 T cell receptor beta chains listed next were all sequenced from one sample in a study of T cell responses to AZD1222 COVID-19 vaccine. Profiling relied on immunoSEQ multiplex PCR, and the TCRdb table lists in-frame clones only, not all of them. The profile shows more than 65,000 clones, roughly 90% of them singletons. This sample comprised peripheral blood, obtained on day 0 of AZD1222 vaccination. The source of these receptors is an adult in good health.

This chain connects TRBV27 to TRBJ2-7, with a possible D match to TRBD2 (6 bases). This CDR3 has 13 residues. Trimming pared 2 bases from V and 3 bases from J, leaving 8 bases between. Germline V gene lookup returns CDR1 MNHEY and CDR2 SMNVEV (reference sequence). The CDR3: CASSLVGGYEQYF. Here the CDR3 DNA reads TGTGCCAGCAGTTTAGTGGGGGGCTACGAGCAGTACTTC.

V is TRBV10-3 and J is TRBJ1-1, with D unclear. Trimming shortened V by 6 bases and J by 0 bases, and 8 bases separated the two germline ends. Germline-derived CDR1 and CDR2 are ENHRY and SYGVKD. There are 13 residues in the CDR3. The CDR3 loop reads CAISDGVNTEAFF. For the CDR3, the DNA is TGTGCCATCAGCGACGGGGTGAACACTGAAGCTTTCTTT.

This sequence joins TRBV28 and TRBJ1-5; D gene uncertain. The CDR3 is 13 residues long. CDR1 and CDR2 from the germline V gene are MDHEN and SYDVKM. V dropped 7 bases and J dropped 11 bases, with 18 bases sitting between them. This CDR3 reads CASTRQPALSQHF. The CDR3 nucleotides are TGTGCCAGCACCCGGCAGCCGGCTTTGTCCCAGCATTTT.

The CDR3 here is CASSYSGQGGPDTQYF. The CDR3 DNA sequence: TGTGCCAGCAGTTACTCCGGACAGGGTGGGCCGGATACGCAGTATTTT. This chain joins TRBV6-5 and TRBJ2-3; TRBD1 aligns across 8 bases. The CDR3 runs 16 residues. Per germline, CDR1 MNHEY and CDR2 SVGAGI. Trimming took 0 bases from V and 6 from J; bases not matched to a gene: 8.

The rearrangement joins TRBV28 to TRBJ1-1; TRBD1 aligns across 8 bases. The CDR3 has 15 residues. The germline V gene encodes CDR1 MDHEN and CDR2 SYDVKM. V gave up 0 bases and J gave up 11 bases; unmatched junction bases: 11. The CDR3 is CASSLWAGQELNAFF. For the CDR3, the DNA is TGTGCCAGCAGTTTATGGGCGGGACAGGAATTAAATGCTTTCTTT.

This clone was counted only a few times. The chain combines TRBV6-1 with TRBJ1-2; D is undetermined. Trimming removed 3 bases at V and 0 bases at J, with 11 bases between. Germline CDR1 MNHNS, CDR2 SASEGT. The CDR3 length is 15 residues. CDR3 DNA sequence: TGTGCCAGCAGTGAGACACCAGGAGCTAACTATGGCTACACCTTC. Protein: CASSETPGANYGYTF.

The chain couples TRBV6-5 to TRBJ2-7; the match to TRBD1 covers 9 bases. Germline CDR1 MNHEY, CDR2 SVGAGI. V lost 6 bases, J lost 3 bases, and 6 bases stayed unmatched. There are 14 residues in the CDR3. In DNA, the CDR3 is TGTGCCAGCAGCCCGGACAGGGGAATCTACGAGCAGTACTTC. Translating gives CASSPDRGIYEQYF.

This clone was seen more than once but under ten times. V gene TRBV9 combines with J gene TRBJ2-2, with D perhaps matching TRBD2 (5 bases). CDR1 and CDR2 from the germline V gene are SGDLS and YYNGEE. Trimming took off 0 bases at V and 8 bases at J, with 20 bases between the two ends. This CDR3 is built from 17 residues. CDR3 sequence reads: CASSVGRFPETGGELFF. Written as DNA, the CDR3 is TGTGCCAGCAGCGTAGGGAGGTTCCCTGAAACGGGGGGGGAGCTGTTTTTT.

The V call is TRBV10-3, the J call TRBJ2-3; D unclear. Trimming removed 3 bases from V and 5 bases from J, with 9 bases in between. This CDR3 is 13 amino acids long. The germline gives CDR1 ENHRY, CDR2 SYGVKD. In nucleotides, the CDR3 is TGTGCCATCAGTGAAATCCGGATAGATACGCAGTATTTT. This codes for CAISEIRIDTQYF.

The chain recombines TRBV24-1 with TRBJ2-5; 8 nucleotides match TRBD2. V was clipped by 3 bases and J by 2 bases; unmatched bases: 10. Germline CDR1 reads KGHDR; CDR2 reads SFDVKD. The CDR3 totals 17 residues. The CDR3 region is CATSDKTSGGLQETQYF. CDR3 DNA: TGTGCCACCAGTGATAAAACTAGCGGAGGCCTGCAAGAGACCCAGTACTTC.

This clone was recorded once. The chain combines TRBV7-9 with TRBJ2-7; possibly TRBD2 for D (6 bases). The CDR3 covers 15 residues. The V gene's germline CDR1 is SEHNR and CDR2 FQNEAQ (reference sequence). The V gene lost 2 bases and the J gene lost 2 bases, with 13 bases spanning the gap. CDR3 loop: CASSLTAGQTYEQYF. The CDR3 bases are TGTGCCAGCAGCTTAACGGCGGGGCAAACCTACGAGCAGTACTTC.

This chain joins TRBV27 and TRBJ2-7; TRBD2 matches at 10 bases. The V segment lost 4 bases and the J segment 3 bases; nucleotides outside the gene matches: 12. This CDR3 is built from 17 residues. Germline CDR1 and CDR2: MNHEY and SMNVEV (reference sequence). CDR3 nucleotides: TGTGCCAGCAGTTCTGCCATTCTAGCGGGAGATCTCTACGAGCAGTACTTC. Its translation is CASSSAILAGDLYEQYF.

This chain links TRBV6-5 with TRBJ1-4, with unresolved D. This CDR3 is 14 amino acids long. The germline V gene encodes CDR1 MNHEY and CDR2 SVGAGI. Trimming removed 6 bases from V and 4 bases from J, with 12 bases in between. In nucleotides, the CDR3 is TGTGCCAGCAGGGACGGGAGTTATAATGAAAAACTGTTTTTT. Its protein product is CASRDGSYNEKLFF.

CDR3 DNA sequence: TGCAGCGTAACGACCCAGAGCTCCTATAATTCACCCCTCCACTTT. This translates into CSVTTQSSYNSPLHF. The chain is built from TRBV29-1 and TRBJ1-6; unclear D gene. Germline lookup yields CDR1 SQVTM and CDR2 ANQGSEA. With 6 bases removed from V and 0 bases from J, the gap between germline ends came to 12 bases. This CDR3 has 15 residues.

J is TRBJ2-1 and V is TRBV12-5; the D is unclear. Germline CDR1 reads LGHNT; CDR2 reads FRNRAP. CDR3 size: 15 residues. V dropped 6 bases and J dropped 0 bases, with 12 bases sitting between them. The chain's CDR3 is CASGLGGHSYNEQFF. The CDR3, as DNA: TGTGCTAGTGGCCTAGGTGGGCACTCCTACAATGAGCAGTTCTTC. Using reference TRBV12-5 and TRBJ2-1 for the parts outside the CDR3, the full variable domain is DARVTQTPRHKVTEMGQEVTMRCQPILGHNTVFWYRQTMMQGLELLAYFRNRAPLDDSGMPKDRFSAEMPDATLATLKIQPSEPRDSAVYFCASGLGGHSYNEQFFGPGTRLTVL.

This clone has a single count. The chain uses TRBV19 and TRBJ2-7; D may be TRBD2 (5 bases). This CDR3 is 14 amino acids long. Deletions cut 3 bases from V and 6 bases from J, with 15 bases between. Looked up from germline, CDR1 is LNHDA and CDR2 is SQIVND (reference sequence). In DNA, the CDR3 is TGTGCCAGTAGTATCCAGCGGCATCTTGGCGAGCAGTACTTC. It yields the protein CASSIQRHLGEQYF.

For the CDR3, the DNA is TGTGCCAGCAGCGCCGGGGACCGACTGTCTGGGGCCAACGTCCTGACTTTC. The encoded protein is CASSAGDRLSGANVLTF. The chain joins TRBV5-6 to TRBJ2-6, with D tentatively TRBD1 or TRBD2 (5 bases each). Trimming shortened V by 4 bases and J by 1 base, and 15 bases separated the two germline ends. Germline CDR1 reads SGHDT; CDR2 reads YYEEEE. This CDR3 comprises 17 residues. Filled out from reference TRBV5-6 and TRBJ2-6, the complete variable domain reads DAGVTQSPTHLIKTRGQQVTLRCSPKSGHDTVSWYQQALGQGPQFIFQYYEEEERQRGNFPDRFSGHQFPNYSSELNVNALLLGDSALYLCASSAGDRLSGANVLTFGAGSRLTVL.

The chain employs TRBV18 and TRBJ2-6; D is unclear. The CDR3 is made up of 16 amino acids. V was clipped by 1 base and J by 0 bases, with 7 bases between them. The germline V gene encodes CDR1 KGHSH and CDR2 LQKENI. CDR3 nucleotides: TGTGCCAGCTCACCACTATCGGGCTCTGGGGCCAACGTCCTGACTTTC. This encodes CASSPLSGSGANVLTF. Full variable domain (rest looked up from reference TRBV18 and TRBJ2-6): NAGVMQNPRHLVRRRGQEARLRCSPMKGHSHVYWYRQLPEEGLKFMVYLQKENIIDESGMPKERFSAEFPKEGPSILRIQQVVRGDSAAYFCASSPLSGSGANVLTFGAGSRLTVL.

V and J are TRBV19 and TRBJ2-4; 7 bases are shared with TRBD1. The germline gives CDR1 LNHDA, CDR2 SQIVND (reference sequence). V lost 6 bases and J lost 7; bases outside the gene matches: 9. There are 14 residues in the CDR3. The CDR3 bases are TGTGCCAGTAGCCCGACAGGGTTTGATAACATTCAGTACTTC. The encoded protein is CASSPTGFDNIQYF.

The genes are TRBV19 and TRBJ1-3; unclear D gene. This CDR3 is built from 13 residues. The germline V and J ends were trimmed by 5 bases and 0 bases, with 5 bases remaining between them. The germline V gene has CDR1 LNHDA and CDR2 SQIVND (reference sequence). CDR3 protein: CASSRSSGNTIYF. For the CDR3, the DNA is TGTGCCAGTAGTCGCAGCTCTGGAAACACCATATATTTT.

V usage is TRBV3-1 (or the pseudogene TRBV3-2) and J usage is TRBJ1-4; D perhaps matches TRBD1 (6 bases). Germline V gene data show CDR1 as LGHDT and CDR2 as YNNKEL (reference sequence). V was trimmed by 4 bases and J by 1 base, leaving 10 bases between them. This CDR3 region has 15 residues. The CDR3 reads CASSRPQGTNEKLFF. The CDR3 nucleotides read TGTGCCAGCAGCCGGCCACAGGGAACTAATGAAAAACTGTTTTTT.

J is TRBJ1-4 and V is TRBV18, with unresolved D. This CDR3 has 14 amino acids. Trimming took off 3 bases at V and 5 bases at J, with 10 bases between the two ends. Germline V gene lookup returns CDR1 KGHSH and CDR2 LQKENI. CDR3 residues: CASSPGIPNEKLFF. The CDR3 DNA follows: TGTGCCAGCTCACCCGGGATCCCGAATGAAAAACTGTTTTTT.

The chain is built from TRBV3-1 (or the pseudogene TRBV3-2) and TRBJ1-5; no clear D gene. The germline gives CDR1 LGHDT, CDR2 YNNKEL (reference sequence). This CDR3 spans 17 amino acids. Trimming took 4 bases from V and 2 from J, leaving 18 bases between them. The CDR3, as DNA: TGTGCCAGCAGCCCCCACGCGGGCCCCGGTGGCAATCAGCCCCAGCATTTT. It specifies CASSPHAGPGGNQPQHF.

The CDR3 nucleotides read TGTGCCACCAGCAGACCGGGGTCGGTCAATCAGCCCCAGCATTTT. The encoded protein is CATSRPGSVNQPQHF. The chain joins TRBV15 to TRBJ1-5; D is uncertain. The germline V gene has CDR1 LNHNV and CDR2 YYDKDF (reference sequence). V lost 2 bases, J lost 3 bases, and 11 bases lay in between. This CDR3 region has 15 residues.

The CDR3 loop reads CSVAIGRYEQYF. The DNA for the CDR3 is TGCAGCGTTGCCATAGGACGCTACGAGCAGTACTTC. The rearrangement uses TRBV29-1 and TRBJ2-7, with D unclear. CDR3 length: 12 residues. Looked up from germline, CDR1 is SQVTM and CDR2 is ANQGSEA. Between the trimmed V and J ends, which lost 4 bases and 3 bases, there was a span of 10 bases.

This chain links TRBV11-2 with TRBJ1-2, with D uncertain. There are 14 residues in the CDR3. V gave up 0 bases and J gave up 0 bases, with 5 bases separating them. CDR1 SGHAT and CDR2 FQNNGV come from the germline V gene. CDR3 coding DNA: TGTGCCAGCAGCTTAGATCCCACTAACTATGGCTACACCTTC. It codes for CASSLDPTNYGYTF.

V and J are TRBV19 and TRBJ2-1; 10 bases match TRBD2. Germline V lookup: CDR1 LNHDA, CDR2 SQIVND (reference sequence). J was trimmed by 0 bases and V by 7 bases; bases with no gene match: 9. This CDR3 has 17 amino acids. In DNA form, the CDR3 reads TGTGCCAGTACCCTGGGTAGCGGGGGGAGCTCCTACAATGAGCAGTTCTTC. Its protein is CASTLGSGGSSYNEQFF.